One T cell receptor beta chain is described in this entry. The data originate from a study of technical replicates of blood from a few donors. Repertoires were generated with immunoSEQ multiplex PCR, while TCRdb's copy carries only in-frame clones and drops some. The sample contains approximately 87,000 clones, 91% of which appear only once. The CDR3 contains 13 residues. V was clipped by 4 bases and J by 4 bases, with 10 bases between them. Germline CDR1 and CDR2: MGHRA and YSYEKL. The sample consisted of T cells isolated from PBMCs. This TCR came from a human donor in good health. Some clones in this sample may be carry-over from other donors' samples. V and J are TRBV4-1 and TRBJ1-2; D might be TRBD1 (6 bases). The CDR3 sequence is CASSPGQLYGYTF. The CDR3 bases are TGCGCCAGCAGCCCGGGACAACTCTATGGCTACACCTTC.